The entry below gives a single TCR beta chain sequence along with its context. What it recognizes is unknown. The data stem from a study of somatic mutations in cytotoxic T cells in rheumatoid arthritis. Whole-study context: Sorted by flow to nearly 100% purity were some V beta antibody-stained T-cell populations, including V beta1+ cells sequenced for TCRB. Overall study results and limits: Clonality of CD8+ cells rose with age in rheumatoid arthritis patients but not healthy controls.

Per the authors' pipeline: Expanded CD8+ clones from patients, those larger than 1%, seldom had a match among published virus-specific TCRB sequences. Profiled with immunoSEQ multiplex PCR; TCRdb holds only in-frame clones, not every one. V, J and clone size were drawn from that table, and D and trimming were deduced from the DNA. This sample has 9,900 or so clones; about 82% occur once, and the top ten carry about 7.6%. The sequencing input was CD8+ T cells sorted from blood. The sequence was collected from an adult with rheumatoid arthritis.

This CDR3 is CASSADSAGAFF. In nucleotides, the CDR3 is TGTGCCAGTAGTGCCGACAGCGCCGGAGCTTTCTTT. The chain carries TRBV19 and TRBJ1-1, with D possibly being TRBD1 (5 bases). Per germline, CDR1 LNHDA and CDR2 SQIVND (reference sequence). V dropped 5 bases and J dropped 10 bases, with 14 bases sitting between them. The CDR3 consists of 12 residues.